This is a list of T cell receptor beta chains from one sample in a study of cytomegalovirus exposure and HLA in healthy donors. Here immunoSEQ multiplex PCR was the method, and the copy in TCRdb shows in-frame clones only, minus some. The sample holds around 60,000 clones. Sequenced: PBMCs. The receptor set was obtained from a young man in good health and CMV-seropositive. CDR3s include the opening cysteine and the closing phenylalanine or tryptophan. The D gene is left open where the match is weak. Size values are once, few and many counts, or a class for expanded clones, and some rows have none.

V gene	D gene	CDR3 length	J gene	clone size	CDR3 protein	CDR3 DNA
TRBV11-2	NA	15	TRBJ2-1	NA	CASSLDRTVYNEQFF	TGTGCCAGCAGCTTAGATCGGACAGTCTACAATGAGCAGTTCTTC
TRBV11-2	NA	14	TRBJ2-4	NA	CASSPRDAADIQYF	TGTGCCAGCAGCCCCAGGGATGCGGCGGACATTCAGTACTTC
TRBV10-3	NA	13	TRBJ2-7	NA	CAISDLSSYEQYF	TGTGCCATCAGTGATCTAAGCTCCTACGAGCAGTACTTC
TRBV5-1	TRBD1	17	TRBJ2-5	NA	CASSLGQGVFLRETQYF	TGCGCCAGCAGCCTCGGACAGGGGGTTTTTCTAAGGGAGACCCAGTACTTC
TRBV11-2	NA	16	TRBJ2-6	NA	CASSLISGAGANVLTF	TGTGCCAGCAGCTTAATATCAGGGGCTGGGGCCAACGTCCTGACTTTC
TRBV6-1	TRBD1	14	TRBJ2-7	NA	CASSDGQGAYEQYF	TGTGCCAGCAGTGATGGGCAGGGGGCCTACGAGCAGTACTTC
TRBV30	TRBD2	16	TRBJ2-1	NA	CAWSVSSTSGSDEQFF	TGTGCCTGGAGTGTCAGTTCGACTAGCGGGAGCGATGAGCAGTTCTTC
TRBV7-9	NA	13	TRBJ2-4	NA	CASSYEGLGIQYF	TGTGCCAGCAGCTATGAAGGACTGGGCATTCAGTACTTC
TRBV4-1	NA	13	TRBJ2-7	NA	CASSRDFSYEQYF	TGCGCCAGCAGCCGGGACTTCAGCTACGAGCAGTACTTC
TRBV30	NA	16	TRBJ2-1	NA	CAWSNLGIAADNEQFF	TGTGCCTGGTCTAACCTCGGGATAGCAGCCGACAATGAGCAGTTCTTC
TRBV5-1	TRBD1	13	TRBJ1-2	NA	CASSVDRDYGYTF	TGCGCCAGCAGCGTGGACAGGGACTATGGCTACACCTTC
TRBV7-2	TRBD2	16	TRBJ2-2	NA	CASSLRLAGDTGELFF	TGTGCCAGCAGCCTGAGACTAGCGGGAGACACCGGGGAGCTGTTTTTT
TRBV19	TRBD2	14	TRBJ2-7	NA	CASSISGSSYEQYF	TGTGCCAGTAGTATTAGCGGGAGCTCCTACGAGCAGTACTTC
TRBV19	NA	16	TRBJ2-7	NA	CASSIRVRISTYEQYF	TGTGCCAGTAGTATCAGGGTCAGAATCAGTACCTACGAGCAGTACTTC
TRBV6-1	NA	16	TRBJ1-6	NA	CASSEEMESYNSPLHF	TGTGCCAGCAGTGAAGAGATGGAGTCCTATAATTCACCCCTCCACTTT
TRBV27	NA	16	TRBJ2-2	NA	CASSLLTSGYTGELFF	TGTGCCAGCAGTTTATTGACCAGCGGGTACACCGGGGAGCTGTTTTTT
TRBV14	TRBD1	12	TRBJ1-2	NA	CASRQDRVGYTF	TGTGCCAGCAGACAAGACAGGGTTGGCTACACCTTC
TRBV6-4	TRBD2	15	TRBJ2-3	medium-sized	CASSASGGASDTQYF	TGTGCCAGCAGTGCTAGCGGGGGGGCCTCAGATACGCAGTATTTT
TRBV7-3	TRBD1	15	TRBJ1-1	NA	CASSLGQGVGTEAFF	TGTGCCAGCAGCCTCGGACAGGGCGTCGGCACTGAAGCTTTCTTT
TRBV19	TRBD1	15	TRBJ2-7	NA	CASSVGGQGTYEQYF	TGTGCCAGTAGTGTAGGGGGACAGGGGACCTACGAGCAGTACTTC
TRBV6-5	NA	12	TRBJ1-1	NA	CASSRGNTEAFF	TGCGCCAGCAGTAGGGGGAACACTGAAGCTTTCTTT
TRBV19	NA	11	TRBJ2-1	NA	CASSISAEQFF	TGTGCCAGTAGTATCAGCGCCGAGCAGTTCTTC
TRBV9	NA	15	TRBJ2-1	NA	CASSVAGILYNEQFF	TGTGCCAGCAGCGTAGCGGGAATCCTCTACAATGAGCAGTTCTTC
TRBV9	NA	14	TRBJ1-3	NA	CASSVVVGGDTIYF	TGTGCCAGCAGCGTAGTGGTAGGAGGAGACACCATATATTTT
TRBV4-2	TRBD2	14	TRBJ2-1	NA	CASSLGGGGNEQFF	TGTGCCAGCAGCCTCGGGGGGGGAGGCAATGAGCAGTTCTTC
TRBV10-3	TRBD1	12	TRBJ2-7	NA	CAISEDQGALYF	TGTGCCATCAGCGAAGACCAGGGGGCTTTGTACTTC
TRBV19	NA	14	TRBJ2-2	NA	CASSIQAPTGELFF	TGTGCCAGTAGTATTCAGGCTCCCACCGGGGAGCTGTTTTTT
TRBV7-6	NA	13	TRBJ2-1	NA	CASSSGLENEQFF	TGTGCCAGCAGCTCTGGACTGGAGAATGAGCAGTTCTTC
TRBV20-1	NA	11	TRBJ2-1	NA	CSARDPGEQFF	TGCAGTGCTAGAGATCCGGGTGAGCAGTTCTTC
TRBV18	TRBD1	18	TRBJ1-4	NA	CASSIFPGQGAWNEKLFF	TGTGCCAGCTCAATTTTTCCGGGACAGGGGGCTTGGAATGAAAAACTGTTTTTT
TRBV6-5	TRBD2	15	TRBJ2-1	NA	CASSGLAGAHDEQFF	TGTGCCAGCAGTGGTCTAGCGGGAGCGCACGATGAGCAGTTCTTC
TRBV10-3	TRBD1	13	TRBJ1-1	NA	CAIRGGGKTEAFF	TGTGCCATCAGAGGAGGGGGCAAGACTGAAGCTTTCTTT
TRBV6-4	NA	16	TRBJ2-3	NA	CASSVGGASEADTQYF	TGTGCCAGCAGTGTAGGGGGAGCATCGGAGGCAGATACGCAGTATTTT
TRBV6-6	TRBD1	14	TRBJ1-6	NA	CASSGTDYNSPLHF	TGTGCCAGCTCCGGGACAGACTATAATTCACCCCTCCACTTT
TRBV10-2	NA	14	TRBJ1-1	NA	CASLPQMKTRGAFF	TGCGCCAGCCTCCCCCAGATGAAGACTAGGGGAGCTTTCTTT
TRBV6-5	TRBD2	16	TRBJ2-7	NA	CASSYSIAGATYEQYF	TGTGCCAGCAGTTACTCGATAGCGGGAGCCACCTACGAGCAGTACTTC